This T cell receptor beta chain comes out of a study of circulating and synovial CD4+ cells in juvenile arthritis. Overall study findings and caveats: Shared-clonotype fractions with synovium likely underestimate full repertoire overlap.

Assay: immunoSEQ multiplex PCR; the TCRdb copy retains only in-frame clones and omits some. The sample has a few thousand clones; roughly four fifths are singletons. Trimming pared 6 bases from V and 5 bases from J, leaving 20 bases between. Germline assignment: CDR1 MNHNS and CDR2 SASEGT. This CDR3 has 15 amino acids. Concerning this clone: Antigen: not known.

This receptor was obtained from a human donor with juvenile idiopathic arthritis. What was sequenced was CD4+ T cells from synovial fluid. This chain uses TRBV6-1 with TRBJ2-7, with a tentative D call TRBD1 (6 bases). The CDR3 nucleotides read TGTGCCAGCAGAAACCCCGGGACAATTAACCACGAGCAGTACTTC. This codes for CASRNPGTINHEQYF.